Listed below are T cell receptor beta chains from one sample, sequenced in a study of T cell responses to AZD1222 COVID-19 vaccine. Assay used: immunoSEQ multiplex PCR; TCRdb lists only in-frame clones, some missing. The data contain roughly 100,000 clones, almost 85% of them singletons. This material consisted of peripheral blood, taken on day 0 of AZD1222 vaccination. These receptors came from an adult in good health. Both conserved end residues are trimmed from each CDR3. The D gene is left open where the match is weak.

D: TRBD1; V: TRBV5-1; J: TRBJ1-1; CDR3: ASSPGTAGGTEAF
D: TRBD1; V: TRBV6-5; J: TRBJ1-2; CDR3: ASTLEGQGAGGYT
D: NA; V: TRBV5-5; J: TRBJ1-3; CDR3: ASTSSGRDSGNTIY
D: NA; V: TRBV7-2; J: TRBJ1-2; CDR3: ASSPASMIFGYT
D: TRBD2; V: TRBV5-1; J: TRBJ2-3; CDR3: ASRVTSGSHSTDTQY
D: TRBD1; V: TRBV2; J: TRBJ1-4; CDR3: ASRGAGGVKLF
D: NA; V: TRBV28; J: TRBJ2-7; CDR3: ASSSGGQESSYEQY
D: NA; V: TRBV28; J: TRBJ2-5; CDR3: ASGTTGAGYLAQY
D: NA; V: TRBV4-3; J: TRBJ2-5; CDR3: ASSQVEGGFGETQY
D: NA; V: TRBV6-1; J: TRBJ1-2; CDR3: ASSEPARGYT
D: NA; V: TRBV7-2; J: TRBJ2-7; CDR3: ASSLGRLAYEQY
D: NA; V: TRBV18; J: TRBJ1-2; CDR3: ASSPSADYGYT
D: NA; V: TRBV15; J: TRBJ2-1; CDR3: ATSRESGTRVYNEQF
D: NA; V: TRBV28; J: TRBJ1-6; CDR3: ASSPDSRGSPLH
D: NA; V: TRBV15; J: TRBJ2-1; CDR3: ATSRAGGGDNEQF
D: TRBD2; V: TRBV6-5; J: TRBJ2-7; CDR3: ASSRGLAGSREQY
D: NA; V: TRBV3-1/TRBV3-2; J: TRBJ1-2; CDR3: ASSPYLTGTGYT
D: NA; V: TRBV3-1/TRBV3-2; J: TRBJ1-4; CDR3: ASSQEGAGEKLF
D: TRBD2; V: TRBV7-9; J: TRBJ2-3; CDR3: ASSASSGGPRDTQY
D: NA; V: TRBV2; J: TRBJ1-1; CDR3: ASSERGITEAF
D: TRBD1; V: TRBV7-3; J: TRBJ2-3; CDR3: ASSERQGLTDTQY
D: NA; V: TRBV11-3; J: TRBJ2-5; CDR3: ASSLDGGGGETQY
D: NA; V: TRBV18; J: TRBJ1-1; CDR3: ASSPFSTGNTEAF
D: NA; V: TRBV19; J: TRBJ1-3; CDR3: ASSSFGSGNTIY
D: NA; V: TRBV7-8; J: TRBJ2-5; CDR3: ASSVRDTVQETQY
D: NA; V: TRBV27; J: TRBJ2-7; CDR3: ASSLISGPPYEQY
D: NA; V: TRBV19; J: TRBJ1-1; CDR3: ASSIPGQGNTEAF
D: NA; V: TRBV5-1; J: TRBJ1-1; CDR3: ASSTNSGDYTEAF
D: TRBD1; V: TRBV7-8; J: TRBJ1-5; CDR3: ASSLYTGDNQPQH